The T cell receptor beta chain under discussion was sequenced for a study of identical twins. The CDR3 totals 13 residues. Trimming left V 3 bases short and J 6 bases short, with 10 bases between. A universal primer site was created by template switching, with the cDNA bearing unique molecular identifiers. TCRdb fed the 5' RACE reads into MiXCR, producing one record per CDR3 protein. The data show 270,000 or so distinct CDR3 sequences, about 8% seen once. At least ten counts were recorded for this clonotype. The same data also went into a second study, on yellow fever vaccine responses in identical twins.

The sequencing input was CD8+ T cells sorted from blood. V and J are TRBV12-3 or TRBV12-4 and TRBJ2-3; D is unresolved. This sequence originates from a woman aged 18-30 years in good health. CDR3 DNA sequence: TGTGCCAGCAGTTTGGGCAGCTGGGATACGCAGTATTTT. Protein: CASSLGSWDTQYF.